Below, 19 T cell receptor beta chains from the same sample are listed, as sequenced in a study of regulatory T cells in long-lasting Graves disease (dated by TCRdb to the early 2020s). The sample's time point label, decoded: newly diagnosed GD, antithyroid drugs for less than 3 months. For both TCR sequencing and RNA sequencing, RNA was extracted from PBMCs using TRIzol. The library was built by means of multiplex PCR. This sample was sequenced with an Illumina HiSeq 4000. iRepertoire HTBI primers and Arm-PCR amplification of CDR3 regions were used to construct TCR beta libraries. The public sequencing data were trimmed at Q25 with fastp and processed into clonotypes with MiXCR by TCRdb, which kept only in-frame beta chains. Rows are unified per CDR3 protein, each entry keeping the most common DNA and genes. A total of about 620,000 distinct CDR3 sequences appear in this sample, 15% to 20% of them only once. The ten largest clones take up more than 15% of the sample.

These same data were also listed under a study on T cells in Graves' hyperthyroidism and ophthalmopathy.

This sample comprised peripheral blood mononuclear cells (PBMCs), obtained at new diagnosis, from a patient treated with antithyroid drugs. The receptors come from a woman in her twenties or thirties with Graves disease. Donor details come from another sample of the same person, matched by shared clones.

This chain uses TRBV5-1 with TRBJ2-5, with D tentatively TRBD1 (5 bases). The V end was cut by 2 bases, the J end by 5 bases, with 13 bases between. There are 14 residues in the CDR3. Germline lookup yields CDR1 SGHRS and CDR2 YFSETQ. The CDR3 region is CASSFSGFRETQYF. CDR3 DNA: TGCGCCAGCAGCTTCTCAGGGTTTCGGGAGACCCAGTACTTC. Full variable domain (missing parts from reference TRBV5-1 and TRBJ2-5): KAGVTQTPRYLIKTRGQQVTLSCSPISGHRSVSWYQQTPGQGLQFLFEYFSETQRNKGNFPGRFSGRQFSNSRSEMNVSTLELGDSALYLCASSFSGFRETQYFGPGTRLLVL.

This sequence joins TRBV18 and TRBJ1-1; no reliable D call. The germline V gene has CDR1 KGHSH and CDR2 LQKENI. V lost 0 bases and J 4 bases, leaving 12 bases between the germline ends. CDR3 length: 15 residues. In nucleotides, the CDR3 is TGTGCCAGCTCACCACCGATGCGGTCCGGCACTGAAGCTTTCTTT. Its translation is CASSPPMRSGTEAFF.

This clonotype occurred many times. The chain uses TRBV28 and TRBJ1-3, with D possibly TRBD1 on 5 matching bases. Trimming pared 6 bases from V and 0 bases from J, leaving 15 bases between. The V gene's germline CDR1 is MDHEN and CDR2 SYDVKM. The CDR3 is 16 residues long. The CDR3: CASRDPGPLSGNTIYF. In DNA form, the CDR3 reads TGTGCCAGCAGAGACCCGGGGCCACTCTCTGGAAACACCATATATTTT.

This clonotype was counted between two and nine times. J is TRBJ2-5 and V is TRBV20-1; possible D gene TRBD1, 6 bases. CDR1 is DFQATT, CDR2 SNEGSKA, per germline (reference sequence). Trimming pared 3 bases from V and 4 bases from J, leaving 15 bases between. This CDR3 region has 14 residues. The CDR3 DNA follows: TGCAGTGCTAGCCCCACCGGACAGAGAGAGACCCAGTACTTC. Protein: CSASPTGQRETQYF.

The table lists this clonotype with many counts. The chain joins TRBV20-1 to TRBJ2-7; 9 bases are shared with TRBD2. The CDR3 is made up of 17 amino acids. V dropped 0 bases and J dropped 4; count of bases not matched to a gene: 13. The V gene's germline CDR1 is DFQATT and CDR2 SNEGSKA (reference sequence). The CDR3 nucleotides read TGCAGTGCTAGAGATCGAGTGACTAGCGGTTGGACATACGAGCAGTACTTC. It codes for CSARDRVTSGWTYEQYF.

Ten or more counts support this clonotype. Mismatch with germline at one junction end may stem from a read error. The rearrangement links TRBV7-7 to TRBJ2-1, with TRBD2 matching 15 bases. The CDR3 runs to 15 residues. Germline-derived CDR1 and CDR2 are SSHAT and FNYEAQ (reference sequence). The chain's CDR3 is CASSLGLAGGDEQFF. In DNA, the CDR3 is TGCGCCAGCAGCCTAGGACTAGCGGGAGGGGATGAGCAGTTCTTC.

The rearrangement joins TRBV20-1 to TRBJ1-2, with 7 bases aligning to TRBD1. The length of the CDR3 is 13 residues. Germline loops: CDR1 DFQATT, CDR2 SNEGSKA (reference sequence). After removal of 6 bases from V and 4 bases from J, the junction contained 8 bases not matched to a gene. The CDR3 protein is CSATEGASYGYTF. CDR3 coding DNA: TGCAGTGCCACCGAGGGGGCGTCCTATGGCTACACCTTC.

The V call is TRBV20-1, the J call TRBJ1-3; TRBD1 matches 7 bases. The CDR3 loop spans 14 amino acids. Looked up from germline, CDR1 is DFQATT and CDR2 is SNEGSKA (reference sequence). The V gene end was trimmed by 1 base and the J gene end by 4 bases; junction bases not matched to a gene: 4. DNA of the CDR3: TGCAGTGCTAGAGTACAGGGGATCGGAAACACCATATATTTT. Protein product: CSARVQGIGNTIYF.

At least ten counts were recorded for this clonotype. The CDR3 bases are TGTGCCAGCAGTGGGATGGGGAGCTCCTACAATGAGCAGTTCTTC. This gives the protein CASSGMGSSYNEQFF. This chain connects TRBV6-1 to TRBJ2-1, with a possible D match to TRBD2 (5 bases). This CDR3 has 15 residues. V was clipped by 4 bases and J by 0 bases, with 10 bases between them. Germline values: CDR1 MNHNS, CDR2 SASEGT.

The table lists this clonotype with a few counts. The chain recombines TRBV10-3 with TRBJ1-1; no firm D call. Trimming shortened V by 7 bases and J by 3 bases, and 9 bases separated the two germline ends. The germline V gene has CDR1 ENHRY and CDR2 SYGVKD. The length of the CDR3 is 12 residues. CDR3 amino acids: CAIMGLDTEAFF. CDR3 nucleotides: TGTGCCATCATGGGGTTGGACACTGAAGCTTTCTTT.

This clonotype showed up many times. The DNA of the CDR3 is TGTGCCAGGTCCCGGGGCAATGAGCAGTTCTTC. Amino acids: CARSRGNEQFF. The rearrangement links TRBV2 to TRBJ2-1, with D perhaps TRBD2 (5 bases). The CDR3 is 11 amino acids. The germline CDR1 and CDR2 sequences are SNHLY and FYNNEI. Trimming shortened V by 9 bases and J by 6 bases, and 9 bases separated the two germline ends.

The chain employs TRBV18 and TRBJ1-3, with unresolved D. The CDR3 spans 16 residues. Germline lookup yields CDR1 KGHSH and CDR2 LQKENI. V was pared by 2 bases and J by 2 bases, with 13 bases between. CDR3: CASSPAKLGTGNTIYF. The CDR3 DNA is TGTGCCAGCTCACCAGCGAAGCTAGGCACTGGAAACACCATATATTTT.

This clonotype has at least ten counts. The V call is TRBV24-1, the J call TRBJ1-5, with D possibly being TRBD1 (6 bases). V lost 11 bases and J 2 bases, leaving 24 bases between the germline ends. The CDR3 is 17 amino acids. Per the germline V gene, CDR1 is KGHDR and CDR2 is SFDVKD. The CDR3 DNA sequence: TGTGCCAGCGTTTGGGGGGGCAGGGGTTGGGGCAATCAGCCCCAGCATTTT. Its translation: CASVWGGRGWGNQPQHF.

This clonotype was counted ten times or more. The V and J genes are TRBV7-2 and TRBJ2-1; TRBD2 is a possible D gene (5 bases). Trimming left V 4 bases short and J 7 bases short, with 17 bases between. The germline CDR1 and CDR2 sequences are SGHTA and FQGNSA. This CDR3 contains 15 residues. CDR3 sequence reads: CASSSNAGLTNEQFF. The CDR3 region has the DNA TGTGCCAGCAGCTCCAACGCCGGACTTACTAATGAGCAGTTCTTC.

V usage is TRBV30 and J usage is TRBJ1-5; D may be TRBD1 (6 bases). This CDR3 comprises 13 residues. Germline values: CDR1 GTSNPN, CDR2 SVGIG (reference sequence). Trimming removed 2 bases from V and 7 bases from J, with 12 bases in between. The CDR3 loop is CAWSRGAGQPQHF. The CDR3 DNA is TGTGCCTGGAGTAGGGGGGCAGGGCAGCCCCAGCATTTT.

The table lists this clonotype with many counts. The rearrangement uses TRBV27 and TRBJ2-3; 10 nucleotides agree with TRBD1. The J call is in doubt because the DNA end fits TRBJ2-7 better. Germline V gives CDR1 MNHEY, CDR2 SMNVEV (reference sequence). The CDR3 is 15 residues long. The chain's CDR3 is CASSLSTGGAYEQYF. CDR3 nucleotide sequence: TGTGCCAGCAGTTTATCGACAGGGGGCGCGTACGAGCAGTACTTC.

This clonotype was counted only a few times. The genes are TRBV7-9 and TRBJ1-5; 9 bases line up with TRBD1. V was pared by 4 bases and J by 5 bases, with 9 bases of the junction left unmatched. Germline V gives CDR1 SEHNR, CDR2 FQNEAQ (reference sequence). The CDR3 sequence is 16 residues long. The CDR3 nucleotides read TGTGCCAGCAGCTCCTCACAGGGGGCTCGGGATCAGCCCCAGCATTTT. The encoded protein is CASSSSQGARDQPQHF.

This clonotype was counted at least ten times. The chain combines TRBV28 with TRBJ2-5, with a weak D call TRBD1 (6 bases). The V end was cut by 5 bases, the J end by 2 bases, with 18 bases between. This CDR3 is 16 amino acids long. Germline assignment: CDR1 MDHEN and CDR2 SYDVKM. The CDR3 loop is CASSPPPGAIQETQYF. As DNA, the CDR3 is TGTGCCAGCAGTCCCCCTCCAGGGGCCATACAAGAGACCCAGTACTTC.

The CDR3 spells CASSPGGDGYGYTF. The DNA for the CDR3 is TGTGCCAGCAGTCCTGGGGGAGATGGCTATGGCTACACCTTC. This sequence joins TRBV28 and TRBJ1-2; perhaps TRBD1 as D (5 bases). The CDR3 covers 14 residues. The ends were cut back, 5 bases at V and 4 bases at J, with 14 bases in the middle. Germline assignment: CDR1 MDHEN and CDR2 SYDVKM.